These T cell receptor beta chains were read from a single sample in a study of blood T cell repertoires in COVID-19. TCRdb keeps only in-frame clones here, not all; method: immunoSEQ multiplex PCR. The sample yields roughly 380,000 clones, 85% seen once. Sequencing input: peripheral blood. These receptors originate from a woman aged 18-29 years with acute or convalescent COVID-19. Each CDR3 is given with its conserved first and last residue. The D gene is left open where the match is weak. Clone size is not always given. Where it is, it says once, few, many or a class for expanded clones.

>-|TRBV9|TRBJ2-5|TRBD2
CASSPMTSGSGLKTQYF
TGTGCCAGCAGCCCAATGACTAGCGGGAGTGGTTTGAAGACCCAGTACTTC
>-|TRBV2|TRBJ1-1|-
CASSRDTEAFF
TGTGCCAGCAGCAGGGATACTGAAGCTTTCTTT
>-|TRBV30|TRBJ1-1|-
CARLQGVTAFF
TGTGCCCGCCTTCAGGGCGTTACGGCTTTCTTT
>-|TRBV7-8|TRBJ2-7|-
CASSLGLPSRTYEQYF
TGTGCCAGCAGCTTGGGACTCCCCTCCCGAACCTACGAGCAGTACTTC
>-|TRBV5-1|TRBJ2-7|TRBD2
CASSLEASGVSYEQYF
TGCGCCAGCAGCTTGGAGGCTAGCGGGGTTTCCTACGAGCAGTACTTC
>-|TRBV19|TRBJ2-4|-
CASSMELREDIQYF
TGTGCCAGTAGTATGGAGCTTCGGGAAGACATTCAGTACTTC
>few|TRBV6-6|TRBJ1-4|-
CASILLGGGKLFF
TGTGCCAGCATTCTCCTTGGGGGGGGAAAACTGTTTTTT
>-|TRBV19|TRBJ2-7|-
CASSPTGTGTYEQYF
TGTGCCAGTAGTCCGACCGGGACTGGGACCTACGAGCAGTACTTC
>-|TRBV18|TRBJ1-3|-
CASSQTRGSGNTIYF
TGTGCCAGCTCACAAACCAGGGGCTCTGGAAACACCATATATTTT
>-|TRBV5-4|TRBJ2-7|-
CASRAGTEYEQYF
TGTGCCAGCAGGGCGGGGACAGAATACGAGCAGTACTTC
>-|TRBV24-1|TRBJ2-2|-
CATSDLLPGSPWTGELFF
TGTGCCACCAGTGACCTACTCCCGGGATCCCCTTGGACCGGGGAGCTGTTTTTT
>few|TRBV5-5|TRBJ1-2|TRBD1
CASSDDRGLFYGYTF
TGTGCCAGCAGCGATGACAGGGGGTTATTCTATGGCTACACCTTC
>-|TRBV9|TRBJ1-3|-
CASSEAMFRGYGNTIYF
TGTGCCAGCAGCGAGGCTATGTTTCGGGGTTATGGAAACACCATATATTTT
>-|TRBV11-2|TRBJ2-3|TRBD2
CASTPGASGSFTDTQYF
TGTGCCAGCACCCCGGGGGCTAGCGGGAGTTTCACAGATACGCAGTATTTT
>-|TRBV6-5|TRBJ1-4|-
CATEVREGREKLFF
TGTGCCACGGAGGTGAGGGAGGGGCGTGAAAAACTGTTTTTT
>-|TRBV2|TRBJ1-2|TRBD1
CASSGQGATGYTF
TGTGCCAGCAGTGGACAGGGGGCTACGGGCTACACCTTC
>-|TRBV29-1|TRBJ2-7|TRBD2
CSASAPGLGAEQYF
TGCAGCGCCTCCGCGCCGGGACTAGGGGCCGAGCAGTACTTC
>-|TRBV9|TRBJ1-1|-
CASSVSGGALGTEAFF
TGTGCCAGCAGCGTCAGTGGGGGGGCGCTGGGCACTGAAGCTTTCTTT
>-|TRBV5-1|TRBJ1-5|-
CASSLEGRTSSNQPQHF
TGCGCCAGCAGCCTTGAAGGGAGGACAAGTAGCAATCAGCCCCAGCATTTT
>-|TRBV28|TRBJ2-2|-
CASSLWPGQNTGELFF
TGTGCCAGCAGTTTATGGCCGGGACAGAACACCGGGGAGCTGTTTTTT
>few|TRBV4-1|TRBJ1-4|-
CASRRRGQEIEKLFF
TGCGCCAGCAGGCGGCGGGGGCAAGAGATTGAAAAACTGTTTTTT
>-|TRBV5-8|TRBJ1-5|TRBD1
CASSFRQGPNKPQHF
TGTGCCAGCAGCTTCCGACAGGGTCCTAATAAGCCCCAGCATTTT
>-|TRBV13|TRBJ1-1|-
CASSFQGNTEAFF
TGTGCCAGCAGCTTTCAGGGAAACACTGAAGCTTTCTTT
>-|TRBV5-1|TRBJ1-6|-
CASSLGADSPLHF
TGCGCCAGCAGCTTGGGGGCAGATTCACCCCTCCACTTT
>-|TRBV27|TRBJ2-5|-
CASSTTGSGETQYF
TGTGCCAGCAGCACCACCGGGAGCGGAGAGACCCAGTACTTC
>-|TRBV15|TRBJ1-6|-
CATSPAVAGRGSPLHF
TGTGCCACCAGTCCAGCCGTGGCAGGCCGGGGTTCACCCCTCCACTTT